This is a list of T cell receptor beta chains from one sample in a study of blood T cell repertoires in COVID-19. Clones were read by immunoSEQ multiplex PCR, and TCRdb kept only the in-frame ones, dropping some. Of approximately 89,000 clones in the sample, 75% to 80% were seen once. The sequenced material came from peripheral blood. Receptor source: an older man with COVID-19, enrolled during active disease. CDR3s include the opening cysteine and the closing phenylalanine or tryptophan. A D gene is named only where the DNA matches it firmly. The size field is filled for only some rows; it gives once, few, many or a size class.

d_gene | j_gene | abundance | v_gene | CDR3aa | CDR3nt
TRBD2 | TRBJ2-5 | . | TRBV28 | CASSELAGGRGETQYF | TGTGCCAGCAGTGAACTAGCGGGAGGACGGGGGGAGACCCAGTACTTC
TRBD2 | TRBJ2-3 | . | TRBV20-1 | CSASPAGGYTDTQYF | TGCAGTGCTAGTCCGGCGGGAGGATACACAGATACGCAGTATTTT
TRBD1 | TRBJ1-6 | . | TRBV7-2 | CASSTTGGANSPLHF | TGTGCCAGCAGCACGACAGGGGGCGCAAATTCACCCCTCCACTTT
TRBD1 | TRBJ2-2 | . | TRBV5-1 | CASSWTGTNTGELFF | TGCGCCAGCAGCTGGACAGGGACGAACACCGGGGAGCTGTTTTTT
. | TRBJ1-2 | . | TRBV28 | CASSFGGGLYGYTF | TGTGCCAGCAGTTTTGGGGGGGGACTATATGGCTACACCTTC
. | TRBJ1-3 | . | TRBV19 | CATLGGLHSGNTIYF | TGTGCCACCTTGGGGGGACTCCACTCTGGAAACACCATATATTTT
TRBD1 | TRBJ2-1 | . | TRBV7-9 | CASSPTGDSNNEQFF | TGTGCCAGCAGCCCCACAGGGGACAGCAACAATGAGCAGTTCTTC
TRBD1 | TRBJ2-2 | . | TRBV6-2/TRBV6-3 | CASSHRQGANTGELFF | TGTGCCAGCAGCCACAGACAGGGAGCGAACACCGGGGAGCTGTTTTTT
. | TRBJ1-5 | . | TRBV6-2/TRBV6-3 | CASSGGGDQPQHF | TGTGCCAGCAGTGGAGGGGGGGATCAGCCCCAGCATTTT
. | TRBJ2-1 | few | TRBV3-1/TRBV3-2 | CASGRLGPYNEQFF | TGTGCCAGCGGGAGACTGGGTCCCTACAATGAGCAGTTCTTC
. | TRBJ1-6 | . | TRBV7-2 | CASSLAGQTNSPLHF | TGTGCCAGCAGCTTGGCAGGACAGACAAATTCACCCCTCCACTTT
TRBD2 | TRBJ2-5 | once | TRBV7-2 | CASSSKAGRETQYF | TGTGCCAGCAGCTCTAAAGCGGGGAGAGAGACCCAGTACTTC
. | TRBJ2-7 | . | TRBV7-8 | CASSRRVDYEQYF | TGTGCCAGCAGCCGGAGGGTTGATTACGAGCAGTACTTC
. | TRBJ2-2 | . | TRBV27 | CASSSFGHLNTGELFF | TGTGCCAGCAGTTCGTTCGGACACCTGAACACCGGGGAGCTGTTTTTT
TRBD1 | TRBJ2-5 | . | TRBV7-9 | CASSLDRGQETQYF | TGTGCCAGCAGCTTGGACAGGGGGCAAGAGACCCAGTACTTC
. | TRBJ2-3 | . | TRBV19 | CASSITRRNTQYF | TGTGCCAGTAGTATTACGAGGAGGAATACGCAGTATTTT
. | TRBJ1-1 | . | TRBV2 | CASKEGSEAFF | TGTGCCAGCAAGGAGGGGTCTGAAGCTTTCTTT
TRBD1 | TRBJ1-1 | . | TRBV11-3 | CASSLSGQMNTEAFF | TGTGCCAGCAGCTTATCGGGACAGATGAACACTGAAGCTTTCTTT
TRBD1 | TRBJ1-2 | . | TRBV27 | CASSPESGTGGGYGYTF | TGTGCCAGCAGTCCCGAATCCGGGACAGGGGGCGGGTATGGCTACACCTTC
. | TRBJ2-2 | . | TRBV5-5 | CASSSPTGPGELFF | TGTGCCAGCAGCTCCCCCACTGGGCCCGGGGAGCTGTTTTTT
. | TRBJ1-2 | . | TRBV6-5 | CATRGSGLYGYTF | TGTGCCACCCGGGGGTCCGGCCTCTATGGCTACACCTTC
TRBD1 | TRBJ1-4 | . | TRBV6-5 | CASRTTGGGNEKLFF | TGTGCCAGCAGGACGACAGGGGGAGGGAATGAAAAACTGTTTTTT
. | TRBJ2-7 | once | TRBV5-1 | CASSLARGSYEQYF | TGCGCCAGCAGCTTGGCCCGGGGTTCCTACGAGCAGTACTTC
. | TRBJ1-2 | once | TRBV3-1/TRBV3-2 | CASSQEETAYYGYTF | TGTGCCAGCAGCCAGGAAGAGACAGCCTACTATGGCTACACCTTC
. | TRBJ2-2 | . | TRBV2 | CASSWTANTGELFF | TGTGCCAGCAGTTGGACAGCGAACACCGGGGAGCTGTTTTTT
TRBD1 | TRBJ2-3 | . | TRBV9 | CASSVGLGDRGTDTQYF | TGTGCCAGCAGCGTAGGTCTAGGGGACAGGGGCACAGATACGCAGTATTTT